The TCR beta chain described here comes from a study of T cell responses to AZD1222 COVID-19 vaccine. Deletions cut 8 bases from V and 1 base from J, with 12 bases between. There are 15 residues in the CDR3. Germline V gene data show CDR1 as MNHEY and CDR2 as SVGAGI. This table comes from immunoSEQ multiplex PCR, and its TCRdb copy is limited to in-frame clones, with some not included. The sample consists of 80,000 to 90,000 clones, approximately 89% of them appearing once. The source is an adult in good health. The source was peripheral blood, collected on day 0 of MenACWY control vaccination. The V gene is TRBV6-5, the J gene TRBJ1-6; D uncertain. The CDR3 loop reads CASSVTLSYNSPLHF. CDR3 nucleotide sequence: TGTGCCAGCTCCGTGACACTATCCTATAATTCACCCCTCCACTTT.